Listed below are T cell receptor beta chains from one sample, sequenced in a study of blood T cell repertoires in COVID-19. Profiling relied on immunoSEQ multiplex PCR, and the TCRdb table lists in-frame clones only, not all of them. The sample carries roughly 16,000 clones, roughly 86% recorded once. Input material: peripheral blood. These receptor sequences come from a human donor in a cohort sampled during active COVID-19. Both conserved end residues are part of each CDR3. The D gene is left open where the match is weak. Expanded clones get a size class; other rows say once, few or many, or leave the size out.

>TRBV7-2|NA|NA|TRBJ1-5
TGTGCCAGCAGCTTAGAAGCAGGGAGCAATCAGCCCCAGCATTTT
CASSLEAGSNQPQHF
>TRBV7-8|NA|NA|TRBJ1-6
TGTGCCAGCACCGTACTCTGGGGGGAAAATTCACCCCTCCACTTT
CASTVLWGENSPLHF
>TRBV19|NA|TRBD1|TRBJ1-1
TGTGCAAGCGGACAGGAAGGGACTGAAGCTTTCTTT
CASGQEGTEAFF
>TRBV10-3|NA|TRBD2|TRBJ2-1
TGTGCCATCAGTGAGAGGGAGGGACGTATCGATGAGCAGTTCTTC
CAISEREGRIDEQFF
>TRBV5-1|NA|TRBD1|TRBJ2-1
TGCGCCAGCAGCTGGGGACAGGGTTACAATGAGCAGTTCTTC
CASSWGQGYNEQFF
>TRBV12-3/TRBV12-4|NA|NA|TRBJ2-7
TGTGCCAGCAGTTTAGGCACTTCCTACGAGCAGTACTTC
CASSLGTSYEQYF
>TRBV30|NA|TRBD1|TRBJ1-2
TGTGCCTGGAGTGTAAGGGACAGGGTCTTTGGCTACACCTTC
CAWSVRDRVFGYTF
>TRBV11-2|NA|NA|TRBJ2-1
TGTGCCAGCAACGCCCCGCAGGGTGAGCAGTTCTTC
CASNAPQGEQFF
>TRBV19|NA|NA|TRBJ1-1
TGTGCCAGTAAGTTCCGGAAAGGGAGGAACACTGAAGCTTTCTTT
CASKFRKGRNTEAFF
>TRBV19|NA|NA|TRBJ1-2
TGTGCCAGTAGTATCGACAGCTATGGCTACACCTTC
CASSIDSYGYTF
>TRBV29-1|NA|NA|TRBJ1-5
TGCAGCGTTACCGAGGGAAGGGGCAATCAGCCCCAGCATTTT
CSVTEGRGNQPQHF
>TRBV5-1|NA|NA|TRBJ1-4
TGCGCCAGCAGCTCCGGACAGAACCTTAATGAAAAACTGTTTTTT
CASSSGQNLNEKLFF
>TRBV5-8|NA|TRBD2|TRBJ2-5
TGTGCCAGCAGCTTGGCCGGTCTAGCGGGAGAGGGAGAGACCCAGTACTTC
CASSLAGLAGEGETQYF
>TRBV2|once|NA|TRBJ1-1
TGTGCCAGCACGGTAGGGGTGAACACTGAAGCTTTCTTT
CASTVGVNTEAFF
>TRBV7-3|NA|TRBD2|TRBJ2-3
TGTGCCAGCAGCTTATATAGCGGGAGAACAGATACGCAGTATTTT
CASSLYSGRTDTQYF
>TRBV5-4|NA|TRBD2|TRBJ2-5
TGTGCCAGCAGCTTGGTGGTAGCGGGCCAAGAGACCCAGTACTTC
CASSLVVAGQETQYF
>TRBV5-1|NA|NA|TRBJ2-5
TGCGCCAGCAGCTTAAGCGGAGAAGAGACCCAGTACTTC
CASSLSGEETQYF
>TRBV15|NA|TRBD1|TRBJ2-3
TGTGCCACCAGCAGCCCCCCGGGGACAGGGGGCACAGATACGCAGTATTTT
CATSSPPGTGGTDTQYF
>TRBV30|NA|NA|TRBJ2-1
TGTGCCTGGGGATTAGTCAACAATGAGCAGTTCTTC
CAWGLVNNEQFF
>TRBV18|NA|NA|TRBJ1-2
TGTGCCAGCTCCCCCGACTATAACTATGGCTACACCTTC
CASSPDYNYGYTF
>TRBV5-1|NA|NA|TRBJ2-5
TGCGCCAGCAGCTTCGCACTAGCTGGAGGGGAGACCCAGTACTTC
CASSFALAGGETQYF
>TRBV28|NA|TRBD1|TRBJ2-4
TGTGCCAGCAGTCCGACAGGGGGTAAAAACATTCAGTACTTC
CASSPTGGKNIQYF
>TRBV5-1|NA|NA|TRBJ2-7
TGCGCCAGCAGCTTGGTGTCGGGGAGCTCCTACGAGCAGTACTTC
CASSLVSGSSYEQYF
>TRBV28|NA|TRBD1|TRBJ1-1
TGTGCCAGCAGGAGCGACAGGGTTCGTGAAGCTTTCTTT
CASRSDRVREAFF
>TRBV5-1|NA|NA|TRBJ1-1
TGCGCCAGCAGCTCTCCAGGACTCAAGACTGAAGCTTTCTTT
CASSSPGLKTEAFF
>TRBV25-1|NA|NA|TRBJ2-7
TGTGCCAGCAGTCGGACAGCATACGAGCAGTACTTC
CASSRTAYEQYF
>TRBV9|once|NA|TRBJ2-7
TGTGCCAGCAGCGATCGACAGGAGGCCGAGCAGTACTTC
CASSDRQEAEQYF
>TRBV10-2|NA|NA|TRBJ2-5
TGCGCCAGCAGTGGGGCTAGCATTTTTCGGCGAGGTAACCAAGAGACCCAGTACTTC
CASSGASIFRRGNQETQYF
>TRBV5-6|NA|TRBD1|TRBJ1-2
TGTGCCAGCAGCTTGGATACCGGGACAGGGTTTCTCGGCTACACCTTC
CASSLDTGTGFLGYTF
>TRBV7-9|NA|TRBD1|TRBJ2-7
TGTGCCAGCAGCCCACAGGGGGTAGTCGGGTCCGAGCAGTACTTC
CASSPQGVVGSEQYF
>TRBV3-1/TRBV3-2|NA|TRBD2|TRBJ2-2
TGTGCCAGCAGCCAAGGCGCCAGCGGGAGAACCGGGGAGCTGTTTTTT
CASSQGASGRTGELFF
>TRBV5-5|NA|NA|TRBJ2-1
TGTGCCAGCAGCTTGCGAGACAATGAGCAGTTCTTC
CASSLRDNEQFF
>TRBV7-9|NA|NA|TRBJ2-3
TGTGCCAGCAGCTTAGGCGGGTCTGATACGCAGTATTTT
CASSLGGSDTQYF
>TRBV30|once|TRBD1|TRBJ1-1
TGTGCCGCGAACAGGGGAATGAGCACTGAAGCTTTCTTT
CAANRGMSTEAFF
>TRBV4-1|NA|TRBD1|TRBJ1-5
TGCGCCAGCAGCCAAGAACAGGGGATTATTCAGCCCCAGCATTTT
CASSQEQGIIQPQHF
>TRBV30|NA|NA|TRBJ1-5
TGTGCCTGGAGTGGTCAGGGACTCGGCAATCAGCCCCAGCATTTT
CAWSGQGLGNQPQHF
>TRBV4-1|NA|TRBD1|TRBJ2-1
TGCGCCAGCAGCCAAGATCCGGGACAGGTATACAATGAGCAGTTCTTC
CASSQDPGQVYNEQFF
>TRBV28|NA|TRBD2|TRBJ2-7
TGTGCCAGCAGTTGGGGGGGGGCCTACGAGCAGTACTTC
CASSWGGAYEQYF
>TRBV30|NA|TRBD1|TRBJ1-2
TGTGCCTGGAGCCGGGGACAGCCTAATAACTATGGCTACACCTTC
CAWSRGQPNNYGYTF
>TRBV6-5|NA|NA|TRBJ1-1
TGTGCCAGCAGGAGACAAATCTACACTGAAGCTTTCTTT
CASRRQIYTEAFF
>TRBV10-2|NA|TRBD2|TRBJ2-7
TGCGCCAGCAGTGAGTCGACGACGGGAGGGCGAGACGAGCAGTACTTC
CASSESTTGGRDEQYF
>TRBV29-1|NA|TRBD2|TRBJ2-2
TGCAGCGCCTCCTCTAGCGGTACGAACACCGGGGAGCTGTTTTTT
CSASSSGTNTGELFF
>TRBV11-2|NA|TRBD2|TRBJ2-3
TGTGCCAGCAGCCCAATAGCGGGAGGGCCCCCAGATACGCAGTATTTT
CASSPIAGGPPDTQYF
>TRBV28|NA|TRBD1|TRBJ2-2
TGTGCCAGCAGATGGCCCGGGACAGCGAACACCGGGGAGCTGTTTTTT
CASRWPGTANTGELFF
>TRBV6-2/TRBV6-3|NA|NA|TRBJ1-2
TGTGCCAGCAGTTTCAGTCACTATGGCTACACCTTC
CASSFSHYGYTF
>TRBV5-6|NA|NA|TRBJ1-2
TGTGCCAGCAGCTTGGGCAGTCGGGGCTATGGCTACACCTTC
CASSLGSRGYGYTF
>TRBV11-2|NA|TRBD1|TRBJ1-4
TGTGCCAGCAGCTTACTACAGGGGGCGGGAAGTGAAAAACTGTTTTTT
CASSLLQGAGSEKLFF
>TRBV25-1|NA|TRBD1|TRBJ2-7
TGTGCCAGCAGTAAGTCCGGGACAGGGAGCTCCTACGAGCAGTACTTC
CASSKSGTGSSYEQYF
>TRBV2|NA|NA|TRBJ2-3
TGTGCCAGCAGTGACACGACAGCGTTAGATACGCAGTATTTT
CASSDTTALDTQYF
>TRBV3-1/TRBV3-2|once|TRBD1|TRBJ2-1
TGTGCCAGCAGCACCCGACAGGGTTTGAATGAGCAGTTCTTC
CASSTRQGLNEQFF
>TRBV5-1|NA|TRBD1|TRBJ2-5
TGCGCCAGCAGCCCGACAGGGCAAGAGACCCAGTACTTC
CASSPTGQETQYF
>TRBV28|NA|NA|TRBJ1-1
TGTGCCACCACACAGGGAACTGAAGCTTTCTTT
CATTQGTEAFF